This T cell receptor (beta chain) was documented in a study of blood T cell repertoires in COVID-19. Overall study: From the United States, Italy and Spain came samples of acute and convalescent COVID-19. Sources were T cells, B-cell-depleted T cells, or PBMCs; the material itself was cDNA or gDNA.

In the authors' methods: For nucleated cells, counts were estimated from reference gene primer amplification. Some clones are missing from TCRdb's copy, which holds only in-frame ones; the method was immunoSEQ multiplex PCR. V, J and clone size were drawn from that table, and D and trimming were deduced from the DNA. The repertoire has 50,000 to 80,000 clones, 85% to 90% of them found once; the top ten carry more than 6.5%. The V gene end was trimmed by 1 base and the J gene end by 6 bases; junction bases not matched to a gene: 8. The germline CDR1 and CDR2 sequences are LGHDT and YNNKEL (reference sequence). The CDR3 loop spans 16 amino acids.

The sequenced sample consisted of peripheral blood. J is TRBJ2-3 and V is TRBV3-1 (or the pseudogene TRBV3-2); 9 nucleotides line up with TRBD2. This clonotype was sampled from a man aged 45-65 years with active COVID-19. The CDR3 nucleotides are TGTGCCAGCAGCCAAGTTAGCGGGGGATCACACGATACGCAGTATTTT. Encoded protein: CASSQVSGGSHDTQYF.